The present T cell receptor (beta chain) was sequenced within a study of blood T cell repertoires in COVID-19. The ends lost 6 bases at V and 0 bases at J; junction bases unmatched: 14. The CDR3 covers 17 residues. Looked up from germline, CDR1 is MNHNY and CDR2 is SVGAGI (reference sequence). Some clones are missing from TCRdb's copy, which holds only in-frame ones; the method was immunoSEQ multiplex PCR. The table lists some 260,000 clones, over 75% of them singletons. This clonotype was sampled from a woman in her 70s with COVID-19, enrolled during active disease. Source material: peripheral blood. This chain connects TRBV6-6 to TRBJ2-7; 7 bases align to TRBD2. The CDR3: CASRRSSGGISSYEQYF. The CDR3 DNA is TGTGCCAGCAGACGATCTAGCGGCGGCATTAGCTCCTACGAGCAGTACTTC.